This T cell receptor beta chain was captured by sequencing in a study of cytomegalovirus exposure and HLA in healthy donors. Method: immunoSEQ multiplex PCR; TCRdb's copy keeps in-frame clones and lacks some. The sample contains around 56,000 clones, 75% to 90% of which appear only once. Germline V gives CDR1 ENHRY, CDR2 SYGVKD. V lost 4 bases and J 3 bases, leaving 4 bases between the germline ends. This CDR3 spans 13 amino acids. This receptor was identified in a woman aged 18-29 years in good health and CMV-seronegative. This chain uses TRBV10-3 with TRBJ2-6, with D unresolved. The sequencing sample was made of PBMCs. The CDR3 bases are TGTGCCATCAGTGCAAATGGGGCCAACGTCCTGACTTTC. It specifies CAISANGANVLTF.